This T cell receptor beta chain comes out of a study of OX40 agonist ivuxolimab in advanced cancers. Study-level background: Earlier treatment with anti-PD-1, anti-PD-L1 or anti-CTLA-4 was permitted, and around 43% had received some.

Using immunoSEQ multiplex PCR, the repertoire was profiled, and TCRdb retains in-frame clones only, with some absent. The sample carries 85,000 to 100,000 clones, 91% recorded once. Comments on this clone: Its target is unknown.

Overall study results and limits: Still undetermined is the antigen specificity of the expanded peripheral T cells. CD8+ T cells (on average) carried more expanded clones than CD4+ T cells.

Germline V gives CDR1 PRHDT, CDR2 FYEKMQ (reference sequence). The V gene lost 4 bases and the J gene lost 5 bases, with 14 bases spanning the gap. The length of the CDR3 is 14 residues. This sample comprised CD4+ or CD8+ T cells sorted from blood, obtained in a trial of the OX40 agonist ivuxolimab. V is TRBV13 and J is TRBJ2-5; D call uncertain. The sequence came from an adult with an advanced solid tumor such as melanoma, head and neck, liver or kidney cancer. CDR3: CASSSRSGLETQYF. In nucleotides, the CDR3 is TGTGCCAGCAGCTCCCGCTCGGGTTTGGAGACCCAGTACTTC.